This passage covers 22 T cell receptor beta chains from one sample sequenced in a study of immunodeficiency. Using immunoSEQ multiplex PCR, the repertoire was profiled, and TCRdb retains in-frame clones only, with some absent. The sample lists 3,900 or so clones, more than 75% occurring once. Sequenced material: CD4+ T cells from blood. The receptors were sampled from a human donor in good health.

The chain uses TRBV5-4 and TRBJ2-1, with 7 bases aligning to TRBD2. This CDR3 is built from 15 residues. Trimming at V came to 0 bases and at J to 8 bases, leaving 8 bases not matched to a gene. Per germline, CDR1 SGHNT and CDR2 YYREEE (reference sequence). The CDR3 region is CASSLAGRGSDEQFF. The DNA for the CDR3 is TGTGCCAGCAGCTTGGCGGGGCGGGGGTCTGATGAGCAGTTCTTC.

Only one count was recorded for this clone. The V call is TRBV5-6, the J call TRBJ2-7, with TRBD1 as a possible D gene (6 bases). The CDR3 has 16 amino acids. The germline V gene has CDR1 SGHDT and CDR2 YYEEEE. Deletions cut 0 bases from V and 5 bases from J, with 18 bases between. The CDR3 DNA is TGTGCCAGCAGCTTGGGCTTGGGGGCTAAGGCAGACGAGCAGTACTTC. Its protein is CASSLGLGAKADEQYF.

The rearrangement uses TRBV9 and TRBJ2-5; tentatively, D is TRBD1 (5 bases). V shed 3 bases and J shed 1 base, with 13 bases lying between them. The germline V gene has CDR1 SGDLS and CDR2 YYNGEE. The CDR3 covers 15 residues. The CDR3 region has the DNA TGTGCCAGCAGCGCAGACGGACACCTCCAAGAGACCCAGTACTTC. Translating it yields CASSADGHLQETQYF.

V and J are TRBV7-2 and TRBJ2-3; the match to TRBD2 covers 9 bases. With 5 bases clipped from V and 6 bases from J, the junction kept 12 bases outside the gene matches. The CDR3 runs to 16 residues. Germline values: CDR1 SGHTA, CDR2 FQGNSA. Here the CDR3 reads CASSLLGGRAMDTQYF. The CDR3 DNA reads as TGTGCCAGCAGCCTCCTAGGCGGGAGGGCCATGGATACGCAGTATTTT.

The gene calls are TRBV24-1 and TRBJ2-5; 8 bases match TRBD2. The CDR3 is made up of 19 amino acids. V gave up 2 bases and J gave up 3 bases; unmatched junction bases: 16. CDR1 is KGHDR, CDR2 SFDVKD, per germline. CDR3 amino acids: CATSDSSFRGGRPKETQYF. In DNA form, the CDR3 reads TGTGCCACCAGTGATTCAAGTTTCCGGGGGGGGAGGCCGAAAGAGACCCAGTACTTC.

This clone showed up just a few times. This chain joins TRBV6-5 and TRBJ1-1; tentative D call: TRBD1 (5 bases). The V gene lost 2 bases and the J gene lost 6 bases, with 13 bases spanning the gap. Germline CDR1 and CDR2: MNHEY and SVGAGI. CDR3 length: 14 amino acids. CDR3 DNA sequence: TGTGCCAGCAGTTACACAGCAGCGACAGCTGAAGCTTTCTTT. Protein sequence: CASSYTAATAEAFF.

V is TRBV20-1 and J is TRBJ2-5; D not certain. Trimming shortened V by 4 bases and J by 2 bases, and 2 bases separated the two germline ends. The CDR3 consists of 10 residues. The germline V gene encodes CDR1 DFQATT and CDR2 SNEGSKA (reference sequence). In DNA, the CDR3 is TGCAGTGCTAAACAAGAGACCCAGTACTTC. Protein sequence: CSAKQETQYF.

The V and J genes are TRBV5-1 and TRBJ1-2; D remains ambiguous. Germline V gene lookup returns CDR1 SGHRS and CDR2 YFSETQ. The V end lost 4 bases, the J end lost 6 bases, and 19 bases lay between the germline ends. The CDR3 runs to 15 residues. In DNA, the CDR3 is TGCGCCAGCAGCCCTAACGCTGGACTGAACAATGGCTACACCTTC. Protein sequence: CASSPNAGLNNGYTF. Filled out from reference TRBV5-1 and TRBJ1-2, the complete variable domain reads KAGVTQTPRYLIKTRGQQVTLSCSPISGHRSVSWYQQTPGQGLQFLFEYFSETQRNKGNFPGRFSGRQFSNSRSEMNVSTLELGDSALYLCASSPNAGLNNGYTFGSGTRLTVV.

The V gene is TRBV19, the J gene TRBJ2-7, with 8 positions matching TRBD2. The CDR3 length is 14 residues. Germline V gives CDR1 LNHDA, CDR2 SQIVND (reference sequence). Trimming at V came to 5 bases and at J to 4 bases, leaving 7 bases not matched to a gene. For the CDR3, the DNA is TGTGCCAGTAGTCCCGGGACTAGTCTATACGAGCAGTACTTC. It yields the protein CASSPGTSLYEQYF.

The CDR3 DNA sequence: TGCAGCGTTTGCAGGGACATGAACACTGAAGCTTTCTTT. It encodes CSVCRDMNTEAFF. The chain has TRBV29-1 and TRBJ1-1; a weak D match, TRBD1 (6 bases). V gave up 5 bases and J gave up 0 bases, with 10 bases separating them. The CDR3 is 13 residues long. Germline V gives CDR1 SQVTM, CDR2 ANQGSEA.

CDR3 protein: CASSISPGLGREAEQYF. The CDR3 region has the DNA TGTGCCAGTAGTATATCGCCGGGACTAGGGCGGGAGGCCGAGCAGTACTTC. The gene calls are TRBV19 and TRBJ2-7, with 8 nucleotides matching TRBD2. CDR3 length equals 17 residues. The ends lost 2 bases at V and 6 bases at J; junction bases unmatched: 15. Germline CDR1 LNHDA, CDR2 SQIVND (reference sequence).

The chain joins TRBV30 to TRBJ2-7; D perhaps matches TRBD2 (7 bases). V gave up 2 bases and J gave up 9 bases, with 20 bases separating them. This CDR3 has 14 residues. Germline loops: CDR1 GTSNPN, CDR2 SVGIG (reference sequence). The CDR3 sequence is CAWSTGTTSRGQYF. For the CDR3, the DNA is TGTGCCTGGAGTACGGGGACTACGAGCAGGGGGCAGTACTTC.

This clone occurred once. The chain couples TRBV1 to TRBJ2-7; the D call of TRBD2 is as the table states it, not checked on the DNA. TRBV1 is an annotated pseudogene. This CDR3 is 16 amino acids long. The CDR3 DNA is TGCACCAGCAGCCAAGTGCCACGCCGCCTATTCTACGAGCAGTACTTC. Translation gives CTSSQVPRRLFYEQYF.

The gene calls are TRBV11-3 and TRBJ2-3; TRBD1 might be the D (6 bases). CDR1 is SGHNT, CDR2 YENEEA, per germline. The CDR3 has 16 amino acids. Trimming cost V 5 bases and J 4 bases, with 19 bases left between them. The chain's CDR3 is CASSLGGRAIADTQYF. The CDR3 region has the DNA TGTGCCAGCAGCCTAGGGGGTCGGGCAATAGCAGATACGCAGTATTTT.

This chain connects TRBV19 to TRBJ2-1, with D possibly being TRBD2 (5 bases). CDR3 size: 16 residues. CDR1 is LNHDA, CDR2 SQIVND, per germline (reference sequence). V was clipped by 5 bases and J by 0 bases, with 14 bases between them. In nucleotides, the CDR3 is TGTGCCAGTAGTCCACGGGGAGCGACCTCCTACAATGAGCAGTTCTTC. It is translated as CASSPRGATSYNEQFF. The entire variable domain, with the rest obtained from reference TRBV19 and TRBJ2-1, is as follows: DGGITQSPKYLFRKEGQNVTLSCEQNLNHDAMYWYRQDPGQGLRLIYYSQIVNDFQKGDIAEGYSVSREKKESFPLTVTSAQKNPTAFYLCASSPRGATSYNEQFFGPGTRLTVL.

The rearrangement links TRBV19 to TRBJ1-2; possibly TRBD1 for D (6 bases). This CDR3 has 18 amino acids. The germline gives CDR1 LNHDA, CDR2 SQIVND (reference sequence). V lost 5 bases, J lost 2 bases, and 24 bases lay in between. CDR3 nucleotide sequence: TGTGCCAGTAGTGCTCAATCCGGGACACCCCATCAGAACTATGGCTACACCTTC. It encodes CASSAQSGTPHQNYGYTF.

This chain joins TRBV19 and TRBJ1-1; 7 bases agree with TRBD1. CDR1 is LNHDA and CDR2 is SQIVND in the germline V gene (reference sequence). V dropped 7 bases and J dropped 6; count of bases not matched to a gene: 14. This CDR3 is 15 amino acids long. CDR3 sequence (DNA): TGTGCCAGTACTCTACAGGGGATCCAGGGGCCTGAAGCTTTCTTT. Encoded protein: CASTLQGIQGPEAFF.

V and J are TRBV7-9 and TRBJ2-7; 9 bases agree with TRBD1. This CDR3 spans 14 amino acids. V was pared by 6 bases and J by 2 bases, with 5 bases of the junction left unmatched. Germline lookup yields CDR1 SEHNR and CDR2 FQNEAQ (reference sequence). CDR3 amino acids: CASSGTGQTYEQYF. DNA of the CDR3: TGTGCCAGCAGTGGGACAGGGCAAACCTACGAGCAGTACTTC.

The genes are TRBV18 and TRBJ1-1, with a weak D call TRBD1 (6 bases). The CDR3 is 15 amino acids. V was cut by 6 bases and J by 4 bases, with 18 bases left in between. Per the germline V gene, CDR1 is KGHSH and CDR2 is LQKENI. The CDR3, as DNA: TGTGCCAGCTCCGCAAGCAGGGGCGTGAGCACTGAAGCTTTCTTT. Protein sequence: CASSASRGVSTEAFF.

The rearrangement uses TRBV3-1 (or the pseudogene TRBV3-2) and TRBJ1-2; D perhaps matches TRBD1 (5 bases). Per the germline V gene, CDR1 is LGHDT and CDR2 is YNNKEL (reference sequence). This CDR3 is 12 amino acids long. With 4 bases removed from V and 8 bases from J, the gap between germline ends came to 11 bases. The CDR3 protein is CASSRTRGGYTF. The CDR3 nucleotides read TGTGCCAGCAGCCGAACCCGGGGCGGCTACACCTTC.

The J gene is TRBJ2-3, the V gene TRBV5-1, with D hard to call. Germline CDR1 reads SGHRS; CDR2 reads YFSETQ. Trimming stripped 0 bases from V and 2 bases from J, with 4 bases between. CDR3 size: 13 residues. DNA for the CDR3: TGCGCCAGCAGCTTGGTGGTCACAGATACGCAGTATTTT. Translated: CASSLVVTDTQYF.

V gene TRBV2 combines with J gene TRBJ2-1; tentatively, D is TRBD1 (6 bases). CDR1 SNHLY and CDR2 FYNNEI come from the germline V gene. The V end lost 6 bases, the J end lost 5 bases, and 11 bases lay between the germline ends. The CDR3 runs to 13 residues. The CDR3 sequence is CASRRGQHNEQFF. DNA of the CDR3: TGTGCCAGCAGGAGAGGACAGCACAATGAGCAGTTCTTC.